The 11 T cell receptor beta chains below were found in one sample sequenced in a study of blood T cell repertoires in COVID-19. Assay: immunoSEQ multiplex PCR; the TCRdb copy retains only in-frame clones and omits some. The sample lists 110,000 or so clones; 80% to 90% were seen once. The sequencing input was peripheral blood. These receptors all stem from a man in his forties or fifties with acute or convalescent COVID-19.

Only one count was recorded for this clone. J is TRBJ2-1 and V is TRBV24-1; D may be TRBD1 (6 bases). V lost 5 bases and J 9 bases, leaving 7 bases between the germline ends. Germline assignment: CDR1 KGHDR and CDR2 SFDVKD. This CDR3 comprises 11 residues. The CDR3 DNA follows: TGTGCCACCAGTGGGGGGCGTGAGCAGTTCTTC. Encoded protein: CATSGGREQFF.

The rearrangement uses TRBV7-2 and TRBJ2-3; TRBD2 matches at 8 bases. CDR1 is SGHTA, CDR2 FQGNSA, per germline. This CDR3 contains 15 residues. The J segment lost 2 bases and the V segment lost 5 bases, leaving 6 bases of the junction unmatched. The CDR3 protein is CASSLSGTNTDTQYF. The CDR3 bases are TGTGCCAGCAGCCTTAGCGGGACAAACACAGATACGCAGTATTTT.

V is TRBV5-6 and J is TRBJ2-7; TRBD2 might be the D (5 bases). CDR1 is SGHDT, CDR2 YYEEEE, per germline. The V and J ends lost 0 bases and 3 bases respectively, with 16 bases between them. The CDR3 contains 16 residues. CDR3 loop: CASSLVAGADIYEQYF. CDR3 coding DNA: TGTGCCAGCAGCTTGGTAGCCGGAGCGGATATCTACGAGCAGTACTTC.

The chain couples TRBV2 to TRBJ2-3, with 8 nucleotides matching TRBD2. Germline-derived CDR1 and CDR2 are SNHLY and FYNNEI. Trimming at V came to 5 bases and at J to 1 base, leaving 11 bases not matched to a gene. The CDR3 has 17 amino acids. The CDR3 here is CASSIPLGGGGTDTQYF. The CDR3 DNA reads TGTGCCAGCAGTATACCCCTCGGGGGGGGTGGCACAGATACGCAGTATTTT. Filled out from reference TRBV2 and TRBJ2-3, the complete variable domain reads EPEVTQTPSHQVTQMGQEVILRCVPISNHLYFYWYRQILGQKVEFLVSFYNNEISEKSEIFDDQFSVERPDGSNFTLKIRSTKLEDSAMYFCASSIPLGGGGTDTQYFGPGTRLTVL.

The V gene is TRBV6-2 or TRBV6-3, the J gene TRBJ2-3; 7 bases are shared with TRBD1. Trimming removed 5 bases from V and 2 bases from J; junction bases left unmatched: 10. The CDR3 sequence is 16 residues long. In germline, CDR1 is MNHEY, CDR2 SVGEGT. CDR3 in DNA: TGTGCCAGCAGTCCCGTTAGGGGGCTCAACACAGATACGCAGTATTTT. It specifies CASSPVRGLNTDTQYF.

The chain uses TRBV14 and TRBJ1-3; D perhaps matches TRBD1 (5 bases). The ends were cut back, 0 bases at V and 4 bases at J, with 7 bases in the middle. The CDR3 is 14 residues long. CDR1 and CDR2 from the germline V gene are SGHDN and FVKESK. CDR3 coding DNA: TGTGCCAGCAGCCAAGATCCAGGGGGAAACACCATATATTTT. Protein: CASSQDPGGNTIYF.

The rearrangement uses TRBV19 and TRBJ1-1; D remains unclear. The germline V gene has CDR1 LNHDA and CDR2 SQIVND (reference sequence). The CDR3 runs to 16 residues. V gave up 5 bases and J gave up 0 bases, with 16 bases separating them. The CDR3, as DNA: TGTGCCAGTAGTCCCTCCTGGCAGGTTATGAACACTGAAGCTTTCTTT. It yields the protein CASSPSWQVMNTEAFF. Together with reference TRBV19 and TRBJ1-1, the CDR3 gives the full variable domain: DGGITQSPKYLFRKEGQNVTLSCEQNLNHDAMYWYRQDPGQGLRLIYYSQIVNDFQKGDIAEGYSVSREKKESFPLTVTSAQKNPTAFYLCASSPSWQVMNTEAFFGQGTRLTVV.

This chain uses TRBV5-1 with TRBJ1-1; tentatively, D is TRBD1 (5 bases). Trimming pared 5 bases from V and 0 bases from J, leaving 20 bases between. CDR1 and CDR2 (germline): SGHRS, YFSETQ. The CDR3 is 17 amino acids. The CDR3 protein is CASSLGIMTDMNTEAFF. As DNA, the CDR3 is TGCGCCAGCAGTCTTGGTATTATGACAGACATGAACACTGAAGCTTTCTTT.

The rearrangement links TRBV29-1 to TRBJ1-2; TRBD1 agrees at 11 bases. Looked up from germline, CDR1 is SQVTM and CDR2 is ANQGSEA. The CDR3 totals 13 residues. After removal of 5 bases from V and 3 bases from J, the junction contained 2 bases not matched to a gene. The CDR3 loop reads CSVRTGGDYGYTF. As DNA, the CDR3 is TGCAGCGTTAGGACAGGGGGCGACTATGGCTACACCTTC.

This chain uses TRBV29-1 with TRBJ2-3; D is uncertain. V was clipped by 3 bases and J by 3 bases, with 7 bases between them. The CDR3 runs 12 residues. CDR1 SQVTM and CDR2 ANQGSEA come from the germline V gene. The CDR3, as DNA: TGCAGCGTTGATCCCAGGACAGATACGCAGTATTTT. It codes for CSVDPRTDTQYF.

In this sample, this clone turned up once. The chain is built from TRBV2 and TRBJ2-7, with 9 bases that match TRBD1. This CDR3 spans 15 amino acids. Per germline, CDR1 SNHLY and CDR2 FYNNEI. The trim removed 6 bases at V and 4 bases at J, leaving 10 bases unmatched. The CDR3 DNA reads TGTGCCAGCAGAAGAAACAGGGGGCTTAAGTACGAGCAGTACTTC. Residues: CASRRNRGLKYEQYF.